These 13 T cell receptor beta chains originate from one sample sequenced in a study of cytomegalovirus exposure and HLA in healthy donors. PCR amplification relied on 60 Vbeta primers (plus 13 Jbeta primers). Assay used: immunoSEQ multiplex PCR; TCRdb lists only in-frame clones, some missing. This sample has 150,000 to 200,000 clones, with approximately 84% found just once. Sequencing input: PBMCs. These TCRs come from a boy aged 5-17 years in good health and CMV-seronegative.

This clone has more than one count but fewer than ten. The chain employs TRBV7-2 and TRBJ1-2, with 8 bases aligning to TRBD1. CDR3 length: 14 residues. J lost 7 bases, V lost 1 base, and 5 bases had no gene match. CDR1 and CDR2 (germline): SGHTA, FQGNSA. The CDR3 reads CASSLGGQGPGYTF. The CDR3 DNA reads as TGTGCCAGCAGCTTAGGCGGACAGGGTCCTGGCTACACCTTC.

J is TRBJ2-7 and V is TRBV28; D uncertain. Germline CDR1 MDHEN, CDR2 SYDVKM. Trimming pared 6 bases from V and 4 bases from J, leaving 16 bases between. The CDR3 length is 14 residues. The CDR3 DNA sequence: TGTGCCAGCAGGACACCGTCCTCCAATTACGAGCAGTACTTC. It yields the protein CASRTPSSNYEQYF.

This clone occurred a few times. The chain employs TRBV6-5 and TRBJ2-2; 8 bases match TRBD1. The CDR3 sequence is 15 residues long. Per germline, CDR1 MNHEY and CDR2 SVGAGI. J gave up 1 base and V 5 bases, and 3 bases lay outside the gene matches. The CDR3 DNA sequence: TGTGCCAGCAGTCCCGGGACAGGGAACACCGGGGAGCTGTTTTTT. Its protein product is CASSPGTGNTGELFF.

The CDR3 nucleotides read TGTGCCAGCAGCGCTAGCGGAGACTACAATGAGCAGTTCTTC. Amino acids: CASSASGDYNEQFF. The chain is built from TRBV9 and TRBJ2-1; TRBD2 agrees at 7 bases. Germline loops: CDR1 SGDLS, CDR2 YYNGEE. The CDR3 contains 14 residues. V gave up 3 bases and J gave up 3 bases; unmatched junction bases: 3.

The CDR3, as DNA: TGTGCCAGCAGTTTACATCGGACAGGCGCACGAGGAACGCAGTATTTT. This sequence encodes CASSLHRTGARGTQYF. V usage is TRBV27 and J usage is TRBJ2-3; 7 nucleotides match TRBD1. There are 16 residues in the CDR3. The germline V gene has CDR1 MNHEY and CDR2 SMNVEV (reference sequence). V was clipped by 2 bases and J by 9 bases; unmatched bases: 14.

This CDR3 is CASSFGGDGTQYF. As DNA, the CDR3 is TGTGCCAGCTCGTTCGGGGGTGATGGGACCCAGTACTTC. The V gene is TRBV7-9, the J gene TRBJ2-5, with D perhaps matching TRBD2 (6 bases). The CDR3 extends over 13 amino acids. V dropped 8 bases and J dropped 7 bases, with 17 bases sitting between them. Germline V gene sequence: CDR1 SEHNR, CDR2 FQNEAQ (reference sequence).

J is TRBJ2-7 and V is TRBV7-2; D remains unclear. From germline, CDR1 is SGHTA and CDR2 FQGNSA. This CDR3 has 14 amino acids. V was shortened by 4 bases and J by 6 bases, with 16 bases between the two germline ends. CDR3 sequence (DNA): TGTGCCAGCAGCTCTGTGGGCCAATTTGGCGAGCAGTACTTC. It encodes CASSSVGQFGEQYF.

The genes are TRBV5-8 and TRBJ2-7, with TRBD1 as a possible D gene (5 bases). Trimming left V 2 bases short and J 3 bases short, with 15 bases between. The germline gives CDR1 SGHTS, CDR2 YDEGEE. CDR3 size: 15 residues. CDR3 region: CASSFGDSTYYEQYF. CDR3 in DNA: TGTGCCAGCAGCTTCGGAGACAGTACATACTACGAGCAGTACTTC.

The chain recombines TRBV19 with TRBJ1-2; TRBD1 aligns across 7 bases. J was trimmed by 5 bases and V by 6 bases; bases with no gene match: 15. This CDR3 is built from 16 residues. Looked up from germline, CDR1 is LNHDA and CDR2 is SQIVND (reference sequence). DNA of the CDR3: TGTGCCAGTAGCCCAGACAGGGCGGGACGACATTATGGCTACACCTTC. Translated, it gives CASSPDRAGRHYGYTF.

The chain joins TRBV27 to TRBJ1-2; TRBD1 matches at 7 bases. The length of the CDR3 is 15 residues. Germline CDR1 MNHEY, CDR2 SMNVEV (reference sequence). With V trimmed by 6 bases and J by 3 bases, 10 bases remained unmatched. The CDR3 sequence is CASSQLPTGDYGYTF. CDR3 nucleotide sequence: TGTGCCAGCAGCCAACTACCAACAGGGGACTATGGCTACACCTTC.

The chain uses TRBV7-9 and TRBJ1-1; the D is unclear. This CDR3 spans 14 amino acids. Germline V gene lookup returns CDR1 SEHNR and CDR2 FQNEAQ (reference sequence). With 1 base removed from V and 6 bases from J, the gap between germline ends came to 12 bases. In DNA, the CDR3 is TGTGCCAGCAGCTTAGTGGGGAGTCGGGCTGAAGCTTTCTTT. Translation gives CASSLVGSRAEAFF.

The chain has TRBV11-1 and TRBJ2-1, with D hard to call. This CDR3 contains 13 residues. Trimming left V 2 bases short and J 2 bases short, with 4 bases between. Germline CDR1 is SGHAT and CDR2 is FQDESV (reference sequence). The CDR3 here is CASSLFAYNEQFF. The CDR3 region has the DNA TGTGCCAGCAGCTTATTCGCCTACAATGAGCAGTTCTTC.

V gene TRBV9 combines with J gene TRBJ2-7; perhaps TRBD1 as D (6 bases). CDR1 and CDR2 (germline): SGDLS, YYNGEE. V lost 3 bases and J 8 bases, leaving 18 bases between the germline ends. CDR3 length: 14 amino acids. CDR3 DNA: TGTGCCAGCAGCGGCCAAAATGTTTGGGGGCAGCAGTACTTC. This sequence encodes CASSGQNVWGQQYF.